This TCR beta chain was recovered during a study of cytomegalovirus exposure and HLA in healthy donors. Study observations and caveats: With DRB1 most and HLA-C fewest, TCR association rates differed between HLA loci in a later analysis. An ancestry cluster, one associated with Asian ancestry, reportedly showed fewer N-insertions than the 666-donor mean in a later analysis.

A remark on this clone: No antigen is known for it.

J was trimmed by 2 bases and V by 8 bases; bases with no gene match: 10. Germline V lookup: CDR1 SEHNR, CDR2 FQNEAQ (reference sequence). The CDR3 is 15 residues long. PCR primers comprised 60 Vbeta and 13 Jbeta primers. Data came from immunoSEQ multiplex PCR; TCRdb stores just in-frame clones and leaves some out. The sample shows over 100,000 clones, about 64% of them seen only once. Material: PBMCs. The source of this sequence is a woman aged 40 to 50 in good health and CMV-seronegative. The chain carries TRBV7-9 and TRBJ2-3; 7 bases map to TRBD2. CDR3 sequence reads: CASGGGSMNTDTQYF. The CDR3 DNA reads as TGTGCCAGCGGGGGAGGGAGTATGAACACAGATACGCAGTATTTT.